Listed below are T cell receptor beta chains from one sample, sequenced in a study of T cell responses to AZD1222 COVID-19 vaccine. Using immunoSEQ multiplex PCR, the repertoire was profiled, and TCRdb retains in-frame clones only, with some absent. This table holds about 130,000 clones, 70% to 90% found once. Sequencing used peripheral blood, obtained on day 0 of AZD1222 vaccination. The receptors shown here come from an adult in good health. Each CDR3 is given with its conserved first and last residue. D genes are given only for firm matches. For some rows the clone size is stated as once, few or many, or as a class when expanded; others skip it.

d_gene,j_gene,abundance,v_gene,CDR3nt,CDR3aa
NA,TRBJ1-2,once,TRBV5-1,TGCGCCAGCAGCTCCTTGAGATCCACCATCGGGGCTGGCTACACCTTC,CASSSLRSTIGAGYTF
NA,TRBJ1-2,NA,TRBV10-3,TGTGCCATCAGTGGGGGGAATGGCTACACCTTC,CAISGGNGYTF
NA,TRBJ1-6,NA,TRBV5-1,TGCGCCAGCAGCCCAGGGGACGGTAATTCACCCCTCCACTTT,CASSPGDGNSPLHF
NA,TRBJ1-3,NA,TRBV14,TGTGCCAGCAGCCAAGTTAGGGGGACTGCATATTTT,CASSQVRGTAYF
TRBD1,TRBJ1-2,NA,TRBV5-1,TGCGCCAGCAGCCTCGACAGGGAGGGCTATGGCTACACCTTC,CASSLDREGYGYTF
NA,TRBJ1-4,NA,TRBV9,TGTGCCAGCAGCCTCCGGGCGGGTGCTGAAAAACTGTTTTTT,CASSLRAGAEKLFF
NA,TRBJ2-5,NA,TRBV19,TGTGCCAGTAGCCCCGTTCGAGAAGAGACCCAGTACTTC,CASSPVREETQYF
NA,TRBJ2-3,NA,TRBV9,TGTGCCAGCAGCGTAGCTAAGACTCTTCACGGAAATACGCAGTATTTT,CASSVAKTLHGNTQYF
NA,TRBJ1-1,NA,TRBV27,TGTGCCACAAAGCGCTACTCGAACACTGAAGCTTTCTTT,CATKRYSNTEAFF
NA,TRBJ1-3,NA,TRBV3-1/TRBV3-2,TGTGCCAGCAGCCAAGGCCGATTCTCGGGCGCTGGAAACACCATATATTTT,CASSQGRFSGAGNTIYF
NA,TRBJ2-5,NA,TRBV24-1,TGTGCCACCAGTGATGACAGATTTCGAGAGACCCAGTACTTC,CATSDDRFRETQYF
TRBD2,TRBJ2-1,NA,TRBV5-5,TGTGCCAGCAGCACGGGGACTAGCGGGACATACAATGAGCAGTTCTTC,CASSTGTSGTYNEQFF
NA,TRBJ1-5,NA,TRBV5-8,TGTGCCAGCAGCACCGGGAGAAATCAGCCCCAGCATTTT,CASSTGRNQPQHF
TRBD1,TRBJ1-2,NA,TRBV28,TGTGCCAGCAGTTTACAGGGGGCGAATGGCTACACCTTC,CASSLQGANGYTF
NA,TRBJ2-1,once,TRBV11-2,TGTGCCAGCAGTCAGCAGGGAATGTTTCAGTTCTTC,CASSQQGMFQFF
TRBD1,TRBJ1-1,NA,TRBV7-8,TGTGCCAGCAGCTTAATGGGACAGGGTGGGCGGTCGGAAGCTTTCTTT,CASSLMGQGGRSEAFF
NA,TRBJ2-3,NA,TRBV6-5,TGTGCCAGCTTCTCGGGGGAAAATACGCAGTATTTT,CASFSGENTQYF
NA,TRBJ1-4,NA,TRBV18,TGTGCCAGCTCACCAAAAATAGATGAAAAACTGTTTTTT,CASSPKIDEKLFF
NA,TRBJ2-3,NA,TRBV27,TGTGCCAGCAGTTTATGGGCGGGGGCCCCACGAACGCAGTATTTT,CASSLWAGAPRTQYF
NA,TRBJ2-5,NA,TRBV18,TGTGCCAGCTCACCCGTCAGGGAGGAAGAGACCCAGTACTTC,CASSPVREEETQYF
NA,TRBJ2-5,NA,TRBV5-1,TGCGCCAGCAGCTTTGGGGCGGAACAAGAGACCCAGTACTTC,CASSFGAEQETQYF
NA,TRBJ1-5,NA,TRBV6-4,TGTGCCAGCAGTGACCAGGGACGGATAAAGTTAATCGCCAATCAGCCCCAGCATTTT,CASSDQGRIKLIANQPQHF
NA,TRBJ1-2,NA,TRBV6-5,TGTGCCAGCAGTACCTACAGGGACCCCTTGGGTGGCTACACCTTC,CASSTYRDPLGGYTF
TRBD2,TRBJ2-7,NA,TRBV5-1,TGCGCCAGCAGCTCGGGCCACGGGTTGACTAGCGGGAGTTACGAGCAGTACTTC,CASSSGHGLTSGSYEQYF
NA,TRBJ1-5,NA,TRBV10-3,TGTGCCATCAGTCGGAGTGGGGATCAGCCCCAGCATTTT,CAISRSGDQPQHF
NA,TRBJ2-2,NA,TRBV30,TGTGCCTGGAGTGGGAGGGTCCGGTCCGGGGAGCTGTTTTTT,CAWSGRVRSGELFF
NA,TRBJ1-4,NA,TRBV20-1,TGCAGTGCTAGTGTGGGACGGGGCGAAAAACTGTTTTTT,CSASVGRGEKLFF
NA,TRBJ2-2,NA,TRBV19,TGTGCCAGTACCCGACAGCTCATAACCGGGGAGCTGTTTTTT,CASTRQLITGELFF
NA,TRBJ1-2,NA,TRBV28,TGTGCCAGTACGGGGAACTATGGCTACACCTTC,CASTGNYGYTF
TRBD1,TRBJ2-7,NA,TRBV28,TGTGCCAGCAGTCCCCCGGGACAGGCCGTCTACGAGCAGTACTTC,CASSPPGQAVYEQYF
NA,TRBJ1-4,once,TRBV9,TGTGCCAGCAGCTCAGACGGGAACGATGAAAAACTGTTTTTT,CASSSDGNDEKLFF
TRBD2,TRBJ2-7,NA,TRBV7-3,TGTGCCAGCAGCTCCGGGGGGTCCATTGGGTACGAGCAGTACTTC,CASSSGGSIGYEQYF
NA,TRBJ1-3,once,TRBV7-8,TGTGCCACCCGGGCGGGGAGGTCTGGAAACACCATATATTTT,CATRAGRSGNTIYF